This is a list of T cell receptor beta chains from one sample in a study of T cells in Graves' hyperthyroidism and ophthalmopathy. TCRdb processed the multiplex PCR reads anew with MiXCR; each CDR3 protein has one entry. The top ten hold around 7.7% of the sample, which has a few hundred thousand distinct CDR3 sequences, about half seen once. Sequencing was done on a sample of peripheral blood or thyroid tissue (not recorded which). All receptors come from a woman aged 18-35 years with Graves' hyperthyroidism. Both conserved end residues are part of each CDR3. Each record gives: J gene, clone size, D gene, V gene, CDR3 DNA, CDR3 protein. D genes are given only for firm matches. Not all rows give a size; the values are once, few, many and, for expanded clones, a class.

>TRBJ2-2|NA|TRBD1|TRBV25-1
TGTGCTTGGGACAGCGCGAACACCGGGGAGCTGTTTTTT
CAWDSANTGELFF
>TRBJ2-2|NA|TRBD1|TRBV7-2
TGTGCCAGCAGCTTAGGAATTGCGAAGACAGGGCCCTCCGGGGAGCTGTTTTTT
CASSLGIAKTGPSGELFF
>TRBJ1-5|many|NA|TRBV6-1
TGTGCCAGCAGTGACGGGTGGGGTCAGCCCCAGCATTTT
CASSDGWGQPQHF
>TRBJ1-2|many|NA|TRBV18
TGTGCCAGCTCACCAGATAGGGTTTTCTACACCTTC
CASSPDRVFYTF
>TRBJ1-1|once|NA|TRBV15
TGTGCCACCAGCAGAGAGCCGTATGGGACTGAAGCTTTCTTT
CATSREPYGTEAFF
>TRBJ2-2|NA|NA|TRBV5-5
TGTGCCAGCAGTTACAGCTCTGGGGCCGGGGAGCTGTTTTTT
CASSYSSGAGELFF
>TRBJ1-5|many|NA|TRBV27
TGTGCCAGCAGGGCGCACAGCAATCAGCCCCAGCATTTT
CASRAHSNQPQHF
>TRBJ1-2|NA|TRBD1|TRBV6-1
TGTGCCAGCACTCTGAGCGGGACAGGGTATGGCTACACCTTC
CASTLSGTGYGYTF
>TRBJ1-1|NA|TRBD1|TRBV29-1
TGCAGCGTTGGTTCGACAGGGGGTGAAGCTTTCTTT
CSVGSTGGEAFF
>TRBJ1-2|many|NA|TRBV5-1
TGCGCCAGCAGCTTGACGGCAGCTACTAACTATGGCTACACCTTC
CASSLTAATNYGYTF
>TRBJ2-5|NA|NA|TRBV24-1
TGTGCCACCGGGCCGACCATCCAAGAGACCCAGTACTTC
CATGPTIQETQYF
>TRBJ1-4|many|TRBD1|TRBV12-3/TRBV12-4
TGTGCCAGCAGTTTACAGGGGGGGGTTAGTGAAAAACTGTTTTTT
CASSLQGGVSEKLFF
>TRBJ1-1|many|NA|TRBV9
TGTGCCAGCAGTGCAAATCTACTCACTGAAGCTTTCTTT
CASSANLLTEAFF
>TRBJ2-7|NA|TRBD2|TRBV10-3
TGTGCCATCAGTGAGTCTGGGCTAGCGGGATACTCCTACGAGCAGTACTTC
CAISESGLAGYSYEQYF
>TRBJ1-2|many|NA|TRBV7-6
TGTGCCAGCAGCTTTCTGTCGAATAATAACTATGGCTACACCTTC
CASSFLSNNNYGYTF
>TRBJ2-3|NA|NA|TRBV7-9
TGTGCCAGCAGCTTAGCCCCAGGGCCTACCGTTGCAGATACGCAGTATTTT
CASSLAPGPTVADTQYF
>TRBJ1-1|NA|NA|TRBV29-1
TGCAGCGTTGAGCTCCCATGGTCGGCCGGGGCTGAAGCTTTCTTT
CSVELPWSAGAEAFF
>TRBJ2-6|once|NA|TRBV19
TGTGCCAGTATCGCTGGCGTCCTGACTTTC
CASIAGVLTF
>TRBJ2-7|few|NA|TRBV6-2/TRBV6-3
TGTGCCAGCAGTTACTCAAAGCGGTACGAGCAGTACTTC
CASSYSKRYEQYF
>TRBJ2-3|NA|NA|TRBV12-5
TGTGCCAGGGCCAAAGCAGATACGCAGTATTTT
CARAKADTQYF
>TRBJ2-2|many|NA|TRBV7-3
TGTGCCAGCAGCCCCCGCGGAGGCGCGAACACCGGGGAGCTGTTTTTT
CASSPRGGANTGELFF
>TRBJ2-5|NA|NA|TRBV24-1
TGTGCCACCAGTGATTTCCGAGCTCCGGGACTCGGGGGAGGAGAGACCCAGTACTTC
CATSDFRAPGLGGGETQYF
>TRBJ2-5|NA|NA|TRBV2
TGTGCCAGCAGTGCTAGGGATAGAACAGGGCTTGGGGTTTGGGAGACCCAGTACTTC
CASSARDRTGLGVWETQYF
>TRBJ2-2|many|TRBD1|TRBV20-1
TGCAGTGCGAAGGATCTAGAGACAGGGTATAGCACCGGGGAGCTGTTTTTT
CSAKDLETGYSTGELFF
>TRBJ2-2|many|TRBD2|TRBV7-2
TGTGCCAGCAGCTTAACCAGCGGGACGAACACCGGGGAGCTGTTTTTT
CASSLTSGTNTGELFF
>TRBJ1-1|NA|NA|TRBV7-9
TGTGCCAGCAGCTCCCAGCGGGGGGACACTGAGGCTTTCTTT
CASSSQRGDTEAFF